This TCR beta chain was sequenced during a study of T cells in Graves' hyperthyroidism and ophthalmopathy. TCR beta CDR3 regions were amplified from RNA. The study used the HTBI primer set for a first-round RT-PCR of the TCR CDR3. Using its own MiXCR run on the multiplex PCR reads, TCRdb lists one record per CDR3 protein. The sample gives some 400,000 distinct CDR3 sequences, approximately 13% of which show up once; 9.5% to 11% is in the top ten. The table lists this clonotype with many counts. V was trimmed by 3 bases and J by 0 bases, leaving 12 bases between them. Per the germline V gene, CDR1 is KGHSH and CDR2 is LQKENI. This CDR3 comprises 16 residues.

The TCR comes from a woman in her sixties or seventies with Graves' hyperthyroidism. The J gene is TRBJ2-1, the V gene TRBV18; a weak D match, TRBD1 (6 bases). The specimen was blood. DNA of the CDR3: TGTGCCAGCTCACCGCAGGGGAGAAGCTCCTACAATGAGCAGTTCTTC. Its protein product is CASSPQGRSSYNEQFF.